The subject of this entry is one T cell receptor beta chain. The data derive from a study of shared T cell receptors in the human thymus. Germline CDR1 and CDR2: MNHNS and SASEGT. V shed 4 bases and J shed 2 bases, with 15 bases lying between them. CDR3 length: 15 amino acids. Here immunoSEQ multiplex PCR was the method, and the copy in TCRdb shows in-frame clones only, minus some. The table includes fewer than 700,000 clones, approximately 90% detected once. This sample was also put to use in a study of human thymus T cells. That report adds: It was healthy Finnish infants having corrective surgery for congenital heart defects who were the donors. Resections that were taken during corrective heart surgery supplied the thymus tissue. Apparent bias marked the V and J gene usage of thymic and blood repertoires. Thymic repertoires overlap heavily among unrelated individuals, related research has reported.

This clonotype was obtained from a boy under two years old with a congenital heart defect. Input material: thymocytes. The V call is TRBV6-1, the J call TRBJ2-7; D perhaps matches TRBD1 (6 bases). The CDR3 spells CASSAPGVKPYEQYF. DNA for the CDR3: TGTGCCAGCAGTGCCCCAGGGGTTAAGCCCTACGAGCAGTACTTC.